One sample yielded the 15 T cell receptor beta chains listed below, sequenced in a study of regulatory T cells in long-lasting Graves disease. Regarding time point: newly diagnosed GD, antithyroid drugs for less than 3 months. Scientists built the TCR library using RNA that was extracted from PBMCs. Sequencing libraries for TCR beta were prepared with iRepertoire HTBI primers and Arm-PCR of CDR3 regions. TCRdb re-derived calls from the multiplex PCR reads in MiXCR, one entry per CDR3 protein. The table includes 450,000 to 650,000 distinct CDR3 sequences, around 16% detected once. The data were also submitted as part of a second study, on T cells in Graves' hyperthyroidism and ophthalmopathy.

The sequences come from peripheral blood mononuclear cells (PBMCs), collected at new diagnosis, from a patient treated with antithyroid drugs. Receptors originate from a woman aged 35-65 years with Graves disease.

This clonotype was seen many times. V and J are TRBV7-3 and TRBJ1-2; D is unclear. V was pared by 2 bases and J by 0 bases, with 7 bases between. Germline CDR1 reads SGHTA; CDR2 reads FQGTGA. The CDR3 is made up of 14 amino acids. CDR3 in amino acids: CASSLGPTNYGYTF. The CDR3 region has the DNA TGTGCCAGCAGCTTAGGCCCAACTAACTATGGCTACACCTTC.

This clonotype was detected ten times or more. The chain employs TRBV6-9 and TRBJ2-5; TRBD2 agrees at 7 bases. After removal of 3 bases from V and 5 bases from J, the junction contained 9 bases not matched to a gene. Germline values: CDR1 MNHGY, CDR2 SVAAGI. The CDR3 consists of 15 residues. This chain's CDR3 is CASSYLRGGRETQYF. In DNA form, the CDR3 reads TGTGCCAGCAGTTACTTGCGCGGGGGTCGGGAGACCCAGTACTTC.

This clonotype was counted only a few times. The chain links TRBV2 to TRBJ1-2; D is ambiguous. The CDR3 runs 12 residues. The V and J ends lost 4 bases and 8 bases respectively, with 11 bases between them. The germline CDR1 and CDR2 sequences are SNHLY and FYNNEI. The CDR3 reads CASSGAREGYTF. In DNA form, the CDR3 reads TGTGCCAGCAGTGGGGCACGGGAGGGCTACACCTTC.

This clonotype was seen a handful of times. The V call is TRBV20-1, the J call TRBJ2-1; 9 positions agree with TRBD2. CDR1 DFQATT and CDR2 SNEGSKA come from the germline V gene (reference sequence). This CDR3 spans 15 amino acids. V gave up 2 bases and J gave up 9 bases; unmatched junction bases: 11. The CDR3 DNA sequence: TGCAGTGCTAGATCCTCGGGACTAGCTCGGAGTGAGCAGTTCTTC. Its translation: CSARSSGLARSEQFF.

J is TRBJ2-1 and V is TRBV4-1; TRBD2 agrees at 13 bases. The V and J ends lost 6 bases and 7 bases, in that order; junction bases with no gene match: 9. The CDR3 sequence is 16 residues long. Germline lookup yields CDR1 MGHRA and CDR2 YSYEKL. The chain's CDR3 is CASRPLLAGGPNEQFF. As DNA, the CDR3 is TGCGCCAGCAGACCTTTACTAGCGGGGGGGCCTAATGAGCAGTTCTTC.

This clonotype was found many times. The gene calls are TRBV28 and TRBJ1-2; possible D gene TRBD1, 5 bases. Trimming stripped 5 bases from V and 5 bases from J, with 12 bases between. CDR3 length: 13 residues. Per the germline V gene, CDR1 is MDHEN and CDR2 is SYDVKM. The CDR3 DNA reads TGTGCCAGCAGTCCGGGACGGCAATATGGCTACACCTTC. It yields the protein CASSPGRQYGYTF.

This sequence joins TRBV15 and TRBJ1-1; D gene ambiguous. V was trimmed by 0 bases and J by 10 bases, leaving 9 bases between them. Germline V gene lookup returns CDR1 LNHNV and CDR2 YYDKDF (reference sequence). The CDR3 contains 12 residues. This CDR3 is CATSRERAGAFF. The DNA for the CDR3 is TGTGCCACCAGCAGAGAGAGAGCCGGAGCTTTCTTT.

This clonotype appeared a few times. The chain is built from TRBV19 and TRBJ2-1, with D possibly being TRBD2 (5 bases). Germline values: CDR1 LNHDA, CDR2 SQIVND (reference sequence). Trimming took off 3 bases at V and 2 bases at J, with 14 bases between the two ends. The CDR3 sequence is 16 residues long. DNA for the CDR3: TGTGCCAGTAGTATTAGGCAGAGGAGGCCCTACAATGAGCAGTTCTTC. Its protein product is CASSIRQRRPYNEQFF.

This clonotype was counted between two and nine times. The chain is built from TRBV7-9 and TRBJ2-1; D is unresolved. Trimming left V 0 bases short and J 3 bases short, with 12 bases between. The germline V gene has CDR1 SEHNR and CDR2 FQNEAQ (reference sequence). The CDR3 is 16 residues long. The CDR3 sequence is CASSLAASSFYNEQFF. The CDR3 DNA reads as TGTGCCAGCAGCTTAGCGGCAAGCTCTTTCTACAATGAGCAGTTCTTC.

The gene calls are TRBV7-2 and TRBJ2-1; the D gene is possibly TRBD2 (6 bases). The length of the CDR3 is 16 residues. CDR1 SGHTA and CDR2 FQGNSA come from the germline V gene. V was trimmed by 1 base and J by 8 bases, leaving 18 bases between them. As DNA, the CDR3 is TGTGCCAGCAGCTTAGTCTTTTTGACTAGTCCGGATGAGCAGTTCTTC. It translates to CASSLVFLTSPDEQFF.

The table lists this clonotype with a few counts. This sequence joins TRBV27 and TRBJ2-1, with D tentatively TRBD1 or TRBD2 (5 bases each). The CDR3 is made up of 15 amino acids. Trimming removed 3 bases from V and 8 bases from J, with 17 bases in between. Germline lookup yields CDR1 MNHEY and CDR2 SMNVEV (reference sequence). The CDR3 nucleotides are TGTGCCAGCAGTTTTCTAGGGGCGTGGCGGGATGAGCAGTTCTTC. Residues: CASSFLGAWRDEQFF.

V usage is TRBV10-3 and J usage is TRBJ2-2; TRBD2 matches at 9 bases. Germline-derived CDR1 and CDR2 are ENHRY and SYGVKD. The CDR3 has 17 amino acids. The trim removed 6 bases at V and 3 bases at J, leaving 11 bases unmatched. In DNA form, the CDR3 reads TGTGCCATCAGGCCAATGAGCGGGGGGCGGGACACCGGGGAGCTGTTTTTT. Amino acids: CAIRPMSGGRDTGELFF.

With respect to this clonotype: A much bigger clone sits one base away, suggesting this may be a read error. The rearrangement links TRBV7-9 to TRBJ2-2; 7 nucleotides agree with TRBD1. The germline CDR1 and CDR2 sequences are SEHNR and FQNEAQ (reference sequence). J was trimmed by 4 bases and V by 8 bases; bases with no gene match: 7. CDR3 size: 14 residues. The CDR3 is CASGSDRLTGELFF. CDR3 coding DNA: TGTGCCAGCGGCTCGGACAGGCTCACCGGGGAGCTGTTTTTT.

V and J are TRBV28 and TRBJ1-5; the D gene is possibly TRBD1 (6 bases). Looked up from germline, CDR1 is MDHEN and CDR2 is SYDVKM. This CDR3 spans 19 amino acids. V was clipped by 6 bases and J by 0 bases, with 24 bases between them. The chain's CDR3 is CASRSLNPWDTHSNQPQHF. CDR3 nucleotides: TGTGCCAGCAGATCGCTCAACCCCTGGGACACGCATAGCAATCAGCCCCAGCATTTT.

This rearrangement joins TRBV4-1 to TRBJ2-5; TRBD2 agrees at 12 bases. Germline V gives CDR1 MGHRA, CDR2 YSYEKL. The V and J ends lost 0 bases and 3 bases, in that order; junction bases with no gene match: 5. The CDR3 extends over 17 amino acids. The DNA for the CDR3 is TGCGCCAGCAGCCAAGATGGACTAGCGGGGTCTAAAGAGACCCAGTACTTC. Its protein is CASSQDGLAGSKETQYF.